Following are 14 T cell receptor beta chains from one sample sequenced in a study of blood T cell repertoires in COVID-19. Sequencing was performed with immunoSEQ multiplex PCR; in TCRdb, only in-frame clones are kept and a portion is missing. This sample has under 350,000 clones; approximately 86% occur once, and the top ten carry roughly 1.3%. What was sequenced was peripheral blood. The origin of the receptors is a man between 65 and 80 years old with acute or convalescent COVID-19.

The V gene is TRBV7-9, the J gene TRBJ2-3, with a weak D call TRBD1 (5 bases). Germline V gives CDR1 SEHNR, CDR2 FQNEAQ (reference sequence). The CDR3 runs 16 residues. Deletions cut 5 bases from V and 0 bases from J, with 15 bases between. For the CDR3, the DNA is TGTGCCAGCAGCCACCACAGGAATCCTAGCACAGATACGCAGTATTTT. Its translation: CASSHHRNPSTDTQYF.

This clone has just a few counts. The rearrangement uses TRBV28 and TRBJ1-5; 7 bases map to TRBD1. V shed 7 bases and J 7 bases; nucleotides not matched to a gene: 10. Germline V gives CDR1 MDHEN, CDR2 SYDVKM. The CDR3 consists of 14 residues. The DNA of the CDR3 is TGTGCCAGCACCCGTACAGGGGACCCACAGCCCCAGCATTTT. This encodes CASTRTGDPQPQHF. Using reference TRBV28 and TRBJ1-5 for the parts outside the CDR3, the full variable domain is DVKVTQSSRYLVKRTGEKVFLECVQDMDHENMFWYRQDPGLGLRLIYFSYDVKMKEKGDIPEGYSVSREKKERFSLILESASTNQTSMYLCASTRTGDPQPQHFGDGTRLSIL.

The chain is built from TRBV25-1 and TRBJ1-6, with D maybe TRBD1 (5 bases). The CDR3 sequence is 16 residues long. The germline V gene has CDR1 MGHDK and CDR2 SYGVNS. V lost 1 base and J lost 8, with 15 bases in between. The CDR3 DNA reads as TGTGCCAGCAGTGAATTTCCAGGCAGGGCCGATTCACCCCTCCACTTT. Protein product: CASSEFPGRADSPLHF.

This chain uses TRBV6-6 with TRBJ1-2, with D uncertain. This CDR3 is 11 amino acids long. From germline, CDR1 is MNHNY and CDR2 SVGAGI (reference sequence). Trimming shortened V by 4 bases and J by 8 bases, and 8 bases separated the two germline ends. In DNA, the CDR3 is TGTGCCAGCAGTTTAGAGGGCGGCTACACCTTC. It is translated as CASSLEGGYTF.

The genes are TRBV5-1 and TRBJ2-5; maybe TRBD2 (5 bases). V gave up 4 bases and J gave up 2 bases, with 12 bases separating them. This CDR3 has 14 residues. Germline CDR1 SGHRS, CDR2 YFSETQ. Written as DNA, the CDR3 is TGCGCCAGCAGCCCTACTAGAGAACAAGAGACCCAGTACTTC. The encoded protein is CASSPTREQETQYF.

CDR3 region: CAILGRNNEQFF. Written as DNA, the CDR3 is TGTGCCATCTTGGGCAGGAACAATGAGCAGTTCTTC. The V and J genes are TRBV28 and TRBJ2-1; D gene unclear. Germline-derived CDR1 and CDR2 are MDHEN and SYDVKM. The CDR3 totals 12 residues. Between the trimmed V and J ends, which lost 10 bases and 5 bases, there was a span of 12 bases.

The chain employs TRBV12-3 or TRBV12-4 and TRBJ1-5; 8 nucleotides align to TRBD1. CDR3 length: 13 amino acids. V shed 6 bases, J shed 7 bases, and the junction held 5 bases outside the gene matches. CDR3 nucleotides: TGTGCCAGCAGCCTAACAGGGGGGCAGCCCCAGCATTTT. The encoded protein is CASSLTGGQPQHF.

The CDR3 bases are TGTGCCATCACGCAGGGGCTTAATCAGCCCCAGCATTTT. Translating it yields CAITQGLNQPQHF. The chain carries TRBV2 and TRBJ1-5, with TRBD1 as a possible D gene (6 bases). From germline, CDR1 is SNHLY and CDR2 FYNNEI. CDR3 size: 13 residues. The V and J ends lost 10 bases and 4 bases respectively, with 14 bases between them.

The CDR3 DNA is TGTGCCAGCAGTCTTGGGGGGGAAGCTTTCTTT. Encoded protein: CASSLGGEAFF. The V and J genes are TRBV25-1 and TRBJ1-1, with a weak D call TRBD1 (5 bases). This CDR3 comprises 11 residues. V was trimmed by 5 bases and J by 8 bases, leaving 9 bases between them. Germline V gives CDR1 MGHDK, CDR2 SYGVNS.

V gene TRBV5-4 combines with J gene TRBJ1-1; D not resolved. V was pared by 0 bases and J by 5 bases, with 17 bases between. CDR1 and CDR2 (germline): SGHNT, YYREEE (reference sequence). The CDR3 spans 16 residues. This CDR3 reads CASSLASLRGGTEAFF. The CDR3 DNA reads TGTGCCAGCAGCTTGGCCTCCCTCCGGGGAGGGACTGAAGCTTTCTTT.

This chain uses TRBV5-1 with TRBJ2-5; 7 nucleotides line up with TRBD1. The CDR3 contains 14 residues. The junction had 8 bases not matched to a gene; V was cut back by 6 bases and J by 3 bases. Germline CDR1 reads SGHRS; CDR2 reads YFSETQ. In DNA, the CDR3 is TGCGCCAGCATGCGAATTCAGGGGGAAGAGACCCAGTACTTC. Its translation: CASMRIQGEETQYF.

The chain carries TRBV7-2 and TRBJ1-1; unclear D gene. The CDR3 consists of 15 residues. Trimming took off 3 bases at V and 1 base at J, with 12 bases between the two ends. Germline-derived CDR1 and CDR2 are SGHTA and FQGNSA. The CDR3 nucleotides are TGTGCCAGCAGCTTCCGTCCGGGAACGAACACTGAAGCTTTCTTT. Encoded protein: CASSFRPGTNTEAFF. The full variable domain, its missing parts supplied by reference TRBV7-2 and TRBJ1-1, is GAGVSQSPSNKVTEKGKDVELRCDPISGHTALYWYRQSLGQGLEFLIYFQGNSAPDKSGLPSDRFSAERTGGSVSTLTIQRTQQEDSAVYLCASSFRPGTNTEAFFGQGTRLTVV.

This clone was counted once. This chain joins TRBV6-5 and TRBJ1-2, with D tentatively TRBD1 (5 bases). Between the trimmed V and J ends, which lost 2 bases and 4 bases, there was a span of 11 bases. Germline CDR1 and CDR2: MNHEY and SVGAGI. The CDR3 covers 14 residues. CDR3 residues: CASSYARVGYGYTF. In DNA form, the CDR3 reads TGTGCCAGCAGTTACGCCAGGGTCGGCTATGGCTACACCTTC.

The J gene is TRBJ2-1, the V gene TRBV10-3; 8 bases fit TRBD2. V shed 4 bases, J shed 9 bases, and the junction held 5 bases outside the gene matches. Germline values: CDR1 ENHRY, CDR2 SYGVKD. This CDR3 region has 13 residues. CDR3 protein: CAISGAGAGEQFF. CDR3 bases: TGTGCCATCAGTGGAGCGGGGGCGGGTGAGCAGTTCTTC.